One T cell receptor (beta chain) is described in this entry. Antigen unknown. The sample originates from a study of T cell responses to AZD1222 COVID-19 vaccine. Clones were read by immunoSEQ multiplex PCR, and TCRdb kept only the in-frame ones, dropping some. The data contain some 80,000 clones, more than 70% of them singletons. From germline, CDR1 is SNHLY and CDR2 FYNNEI. The V and J ends lost 0 bases and 4 bases, in that order; junction bases with no gene match: 1. The CDR3 consists of 15 residues. General observations from the study: The peak T cell response came first, and repertoires were sampled only after it. Across spike, vaccine-associated CD4 TCRs were found, dominant at 160-218 and 743-854. Clonal diversity may have been underestimated, and the donors were mostly white British, with more females than males. The number of AZD1222 recipients seropositive at baseline was only 5 to 7.

The source is an adult who received the MenACWY meningococcal vaccine as a control. Material: peripheral blood, obtained 28 days after the second dose of the MenACWY control vaccine. The chain couples TRBV2 to TRBJ2-5, with 11 bases identical to TRBD2. Here the CDR3 reads CASSEALAGGETQYF. CDR3 coding DNA: TGTGCCAGCAGTGAAGCGCTAGCGGGGGGAGAGACCCAGTACTTC.